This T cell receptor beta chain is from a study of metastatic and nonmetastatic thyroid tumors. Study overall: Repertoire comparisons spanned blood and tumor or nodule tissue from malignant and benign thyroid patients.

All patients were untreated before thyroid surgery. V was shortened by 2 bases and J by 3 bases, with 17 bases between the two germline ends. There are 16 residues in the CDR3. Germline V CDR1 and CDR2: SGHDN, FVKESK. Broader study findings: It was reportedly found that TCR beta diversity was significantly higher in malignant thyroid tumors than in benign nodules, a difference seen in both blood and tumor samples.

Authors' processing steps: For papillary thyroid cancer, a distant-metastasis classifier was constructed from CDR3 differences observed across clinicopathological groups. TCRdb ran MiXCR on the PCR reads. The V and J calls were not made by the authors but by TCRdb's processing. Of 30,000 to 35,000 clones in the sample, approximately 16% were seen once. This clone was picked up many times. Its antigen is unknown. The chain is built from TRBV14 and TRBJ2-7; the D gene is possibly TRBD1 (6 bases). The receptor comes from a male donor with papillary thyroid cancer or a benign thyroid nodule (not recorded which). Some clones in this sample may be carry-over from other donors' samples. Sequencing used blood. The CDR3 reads CASSQYPSGRGYEQYF. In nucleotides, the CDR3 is TGTGCCAGCAGCCAATATCCCAGCGGCAGGGGCTACGAGCAGTACTTC.